Listed here are 5 T cell receptor beta chains from one sample, sequenced in a study of cytomegalovirus exposure and HLA in healthy donors. This table comes from immunoSEQ multiplex PCR, and its TCRdb copy is limited to in-frame clones, with some not included. This table holds about 280,000 clones, around nine tenths found once. Sequencing used PBMCs. The receptors stem from a woman under 30 in good health and CMV-seronegative.

This chain uses TRBV5-4 with TRBJ2-1; tentatively, D is TRBD2 (6 bases). Germline-derived CDR1 and CDR2 are SGHNT and YYREEE (reference sequence). Trimming shortened V by 3 bases and J by 3 bases, and 10 bases separated the two germline ends. The CDR3 spans 14 residues. The DNA for the CDR3 is TGTGCCAGCAGCTGGGGGACTGACTACAATGAGCAGTTCTTC. As protein: CASSWGTDYNEQFF. The whole variable domain, filled in from reference TRBV5-4 and TRBJ2-1, reads ETGVTQSPTHLIKTRGQQVTLRCSSQSGHNTVSWYQQALGQGPQFIFQYYREEENGRGNFPPRFSGLQFPNYSSELNVNALELDDSALYLCASSWGTDYNEQFFGPGTRLTVL.

V and J are TRBV19 and TRBJ2-7; TRBD2 aligns across 7 bases. This CDR3 contains 14 residues. The J segment lost 4 bases and the V segment lost 3 bases, leaving 6 bases of the junction unmatched. In germline, CDR1 is LNHDA, CDR2 SQIVND (reference sequence). Written as DNA, the CDR3 is TGTGCCAGTAGTATGGTGCTAGCGGATTACGAGCAGTACTTC. Protein: CASSMVLADYEQYF.

The V and J genes are TRBV4-1 and TRBJ2-4, with D perhaps matching TRBD2 (5 bases). From germline, CDR1 is MGHRA and CDR2 YSYEKL. CDR3 length equals 15 residues. Deletions cut 0 bases from V and 12 bases from J, with 18 bases between. The CDR3 DNA reads TGCGCCAGCAGCCAAGAGGGAGCGCCGAGCGGTACTCAGTACTTC. Protein: CASSQEGAPSGTQYF.

This clone was observed at least ten times. The chain carries TRBV19 and TRBJ1-6; the D gene is possibly TRBD1 (6 bases). V was shortened by 6 bases and J by 2 bases, with 14 bases between the two germline ends. Germline lookup yields CDR1 LNHDA and CDR2 SQIVND (reference sequence). CDR3 length equals 16 residues. The CDR3 DNA is TGTGCCAGTAGCATGACAGGCATAACCTATAATTCACCCCTCCACTTT. Amino acid sequence: CASSMTGITYNSPLHF.

This chain connects TRBV7-9 to TRBJ2-1; TRBD1 agrees at 11 bases. This CDR3 comprises 15 residues. V gave up 4 bases and J gave up 8 bases; unmatched junction bases: 7. Germline V gene data show CDR1 as SEHNR and CDR2 as FQNEAQ (reference sequence). CDR3 in DNA: TGTGCCAGCAGCTCCCCCGGGACAGGGGGTTATGAGCAGTTCTTC. It translates to CASSSPGTGGYEQFF. Full variable domain (remainder filled in from reference TRBV7-9 and TRBJ2-1): DTGVSQNPRHKITKRGQNVTFRCDPISEHNRLYWYRQTLGQGPEFLTYFQNEAQLEKSRLLSDRFSAERPKGSFSTLEIQRTEQGDSAMYLCASSSPGTGGYEQFFGPGTRLTVL.